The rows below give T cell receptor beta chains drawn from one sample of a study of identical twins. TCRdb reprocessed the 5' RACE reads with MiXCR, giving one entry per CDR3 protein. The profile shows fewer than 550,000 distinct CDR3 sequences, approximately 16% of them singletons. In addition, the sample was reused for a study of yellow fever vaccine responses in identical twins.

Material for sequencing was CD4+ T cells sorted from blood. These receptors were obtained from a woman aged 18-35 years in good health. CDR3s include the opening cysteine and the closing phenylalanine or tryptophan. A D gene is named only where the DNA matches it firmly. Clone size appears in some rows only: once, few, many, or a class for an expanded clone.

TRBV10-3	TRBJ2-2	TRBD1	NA	TGTGCCATCAGGGGCCAACAGGGGACCGTCCAAAGCCCAGCCCCCGGGGAGCTGTTTTTT	CAIRGQQGTVQSPAPGELFF
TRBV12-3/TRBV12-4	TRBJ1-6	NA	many	TGTGCCAGCACTCTGGATACATTATCACCCCTCCACTTT	CASTLDTLSPLHF
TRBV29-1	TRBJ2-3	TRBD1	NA	TGCAGCTCCAGGACAGGGGGTCGGACAGATACGCAGTATTTT	CSSRTGGRTDTQYF
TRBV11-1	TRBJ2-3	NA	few	TGTGCCAGCAGCTTACAGGTTTCAGATACGCAGTATTTT	CASSLQVSDTQYF
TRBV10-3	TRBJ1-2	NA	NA	TGTGCCATCAGTGAGGCCGGCGGCAGGGACTATGGCTACACCTTC	CAISEAGGRDYGYTF
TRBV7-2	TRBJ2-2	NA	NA	TGTGCCAGCAGCTTTAACGCGAACACCGGGGAGCTGTTTTTT	CASSFNANTGELFF
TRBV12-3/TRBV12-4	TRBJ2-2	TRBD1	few	TGTGCCAGCACCCGGGACAGGGCCGCCCCCAGGCTGAACACCGGGGAGCTGTTTTTT	CASTRDRAAPRLNTGELFF
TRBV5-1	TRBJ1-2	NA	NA	TGCGCCAGCAGCTCTGGGAGGGGACCTAACTATGGCTACACCTTC	CASSSGRGPNYGYTF
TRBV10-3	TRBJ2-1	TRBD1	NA	TGTGCCATCAGTCCGCCGGGACAGAGCTCCTACAATGAGCAGTTCTTC	CAISPPGQSSYNEQFF
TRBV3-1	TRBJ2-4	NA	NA	TGTGCCAGCAGCCAAGCAGGGCGGATCCACGCAAACATTCAGTACTTC	CASSQAGRIHANIQYF
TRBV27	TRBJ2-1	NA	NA	TGTGCCAGCAGCCCAACGGGTCGGGGTTCCAATGAGCAGTTCTTC	CASSPTGRGSNEQFF
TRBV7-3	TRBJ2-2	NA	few	TGTGCCAGCAGCTTATTTGTGAACACCGGGGAGCTGTTTTTT	CASSLFVNTGELFF
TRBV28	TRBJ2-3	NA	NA	TGTGCCAGCAGCCAAACTACGGTTACAGATACGCAGTATTTT	CASSQTTVTDTQYF
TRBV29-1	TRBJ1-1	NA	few	TGCAGCGTTGAACGCAGCCGAAAGTTCGCTGAAGCTTTCTTT	CSVERSRKFAEAFF
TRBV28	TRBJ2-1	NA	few	TGTGCCAGCAGTTCCCATCTTGCCAGCTCCTACAATGAGCAGTTCTTC	CASSSHLASSYNEQFF
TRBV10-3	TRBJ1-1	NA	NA	TGTGCCATCAGGGGGGTTGCGTCTGAAGCTTTCTTT	CAIRGVASEAFF
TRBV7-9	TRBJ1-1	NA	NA	TGTGCCAGCAGCTTAGGTGAACTAGGGGCTTTCTTT	CASSLGELGAFF
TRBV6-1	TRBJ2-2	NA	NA	TGTGCCAGCAGCCCTAGTTGGAGTGAGACCGGGGAGCTGTTTTTT	CASSPSWSETGELFF
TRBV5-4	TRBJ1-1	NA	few	TGTGCCAGCAGCTTGCGTACGGAAGGGGAGGGCCGACCGAACACTGAAGCTTTCTTT	CASSLRTEGEGRPNTEAFF
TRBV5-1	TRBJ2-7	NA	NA	TGCGCCAGCAGTTTAGACACACTCGGGTACGAGCAGTACTTC	CASSLDTLGYEQYF
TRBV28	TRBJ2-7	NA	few	TGTGCCAGCAGTTTGGTAGTGAGCAGTTCCTACGAGCAGTACTTC	CASSLVVSSSYEQYF
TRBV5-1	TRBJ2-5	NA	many	TGTGCCAGCAGTTTAGTGGGGGGCCAAGAGACCCAGTACTTC	CASSLVGGQETQYF
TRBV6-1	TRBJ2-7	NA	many	TGTGCCAGCAGTCCCCAAACGAGCTCCTACGAGCAGTACTTC	CASSPQTSSYEQYF
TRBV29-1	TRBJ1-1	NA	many	TGCAGCGTCCTCAGGGATATGAACACTGAAGCTTTCTTT	CSVLRDMNTEAFF
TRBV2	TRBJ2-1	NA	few	TGTGCCAGCAGTGAAGGACGCCTCAATGAGCAGTTCTTC	CASSEGRLNEQFF
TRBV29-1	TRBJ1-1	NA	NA	TGCAGCGTTTGGCAGGATAGGGTGAACACTGAAGCTTTCTTT	CSVWQDRVNTEAFF